The next 28 T cell receptor beta chains were all read from a single sample in a study of blood T cell repertoires in COVID-19. Assay used: immunoSEQ multiplex PCR; TCRdb lists only in-frame clones, some missing. The sample carries approximately 210,000 clones, 94% recorded once. Sequenced: peripheral blood. The receptors were sampled from a man aged 25 to 40 with COVID-19, enrolled during active disease.

With regard to this clone: The sample has other DNA sequences that encode this CDR3 too. This chain links TRBV19 with TRBJ1-2, with D maybe TRBD1 (5 bases). Germline CDR1 is LNHDA and CDR2 is SQIVND (reference sequence). With 3 bases removed from V and 4 bases from J, the gap between germline ends came to 9 bases. The CDR3 has 13 amino acids. The CDR3 loop reads CASSMGQGYGYTF. The CDR3 region has the DNA TGTGCCAGTAGTATGGGGCAGGGCTATGGCTACACCTTC.

The V gene is TRBV5-6, the J gene TRBJ2-2, with D perhaps matching TRBD2 (5 bases). V lost 4 bases to trimming and J lost 7 bases, with 23 bases between them. This CDR3 contains 17 residues. Germline V gene data show CDR1 as SGHDT and CDR2 as YYEEEE. Here the CDR3 reads CASSLRLAGVGGGELFF. The DNA for the CDR3 is TGTGCCAGCAGCCTCCGGCTTGCCGGGGTCGGTGGCGGGGAGCTGTTTTTT.

CDR3 DNA sequence: TGTGCCAGCAGCGGCCGGACTAGCGGGGACCCGGAGGTGACAGATACGCAGTATTTT. Residues: CASSGRTSGDPEVTDTQYF. This sequence joins TRBV11-3 and TRBJ2-3; TRBD2 aligns across 12 bases. V lost 5 bases, J lost 3 bases, and 15 bases stayed unmatched. The CDR3 spans 19 residues. Germline CDR1 reads SGHNT; CDR2 reads YENEEA.

The chain carries TRBV18 and TRBJ1-5; TRBD1 matches 7 bases. This CDR3 comprises 16 residues. The V gene's germline CDR1 is KGHSH and CDR2 LQKENI. The J segment lost 6 bases and the V segment lost 3 bases, leaving 11 bases of the junction unmatched. The CDR3 protein is CASSPPGQSTGQPQHF. The DNA of the CDR3 is TGTGCCAGCTCACCCCCGGGACAGAGTACGGGTCAGCCCCAGCATTTT.

V and J are TRBV19 and TRBJ2-4; 8 nucleotides align to TRBD1. J was trimmed by 6 bases and V by 5 bases; bases with no gene match: 3. This CDR3 contains 13 residues. Per the germline V gene, CDR1 is LNHDA and CDR2 is SQIVND (reference sequence). The CDR3 DNA follows: TGTGCCAGTAGTGTTCAGGGGGCAAACATTCAGTACTTC. As protein: CASSVQGANIQYF.

The rearrangement joins TRBV2 to TRBJ1-2; possible D gene TRBD1, 6 bases. The germline V gene encodes CDR1 SNHLY and CDR2 FYNNEI. V was pared by 6 bases and J by 8 bases, with 22 bases between. This CDR3 is built from 15 residues. The CDR3 spells CASSETGVPLGGYTF. The CDR3 bases are TGTGCCAGCAGCGAGACAGGTGTGCCTCTCGGGGGCTACACCTTC. The whole variable domain, filled in from reference TRBV2 and TRBJ1-2, reads EPEVTQTPSHQVTQMGQEVILRCVPISNHLYFYWYRQILGQKVEFLVSFYNNEISEKSEIFDDQFSVERPDGSNFTLKIRSTKLEDSAMYFCASSETGVPLGGYTFGSGTRLTVV.

This clone was recorded only once. The genes are TRBV4-1 and TRBJ1-5; D might be TRBD1 (5 bases). V was clipped by 2 bases and J by 7 bases, with 15 bases between them. The CDR3 has 15 residues. The germline gives CDR1 MGHRA, CDR2 YSYEKL. CDR3 sequence: CASSQRTWGDQPQHF. CDR3 DNA: TGCGCCAGCAGCCAACGCACATGGGGCGACCAGCCCCAGCATTTT.

V usage is TRBV2 and J usage is TRBJ1-2; 10 bases line up with TRBD1. The trim removed 5 bases at V and 7 bases at J, leaving 7 bases unmatched. This CDR3 spans 14 amino acids. In germline, CDR1 is SNHLY, CDR2 FYNNEI. CDR3 in DNA: TGTGCCAGCAGTCTGGACAGGGGGGCATTTGGCTACACCTTC. The encoded protein is CASSLDRGAFGYTF.

This clone was observed once. V gene TRBV6-2 or TRBV6-3 combines with J gene TRBJ1-2; D gene ambiguous. Trimming took off 2 bases at V and 4 bases at J, with 14 bases between the two ends. The V gene's germline CDR1 is MNHEY and CDR2 SVGEGT. The CDR3 sequence is 15 residues long. The CDR3 DNA is TGTGCCAGCAGTTACCGAAATCACGGACTCTATGGCTACACCTTC. Translating gives CASSYRNHGLYGYTF.

The chain couples TRBV6-5 to TRBJ1-1, with D unresolved. V was shortened by 2 bases and J by 0 bases, with 13 bases between the two germline ends. The length of the CDR3 is 16 residues. Germline lookup yields CDR1 MNHEY and CDR2 SVGAGI. The CDR3 region has the DNA TGTGCCAGCAGTTACCGAGGGTATGGTTTGAACACTGAAGCTTTCTTT. It specifies CASSYRGYGLNTEAFF.

The chain carries TRBV5-4 and TRBJ2-1; D possibly corresponds to TRBD1 (6 bases). Germline V CDR1 and CDR2: SGHNT, YYREEE (reference sequence). The CDR3 is made up of 15 amino acids. V was cut by 3 bases and J by 0 bases, with 10 bases left in between. The CDR3 sequence: CASSWDTSSYNEQFF. CDR3 sequence (DNA): TGTGCCAGCAGCTGGGACACGAGCTCCTACAATGAGCAGTTCTTC.

The rearrangement links TRBV20-1 to TRBJ2-2; D unclear. This CDR3 has 12 residues. Per germline, CDR1 DFQATT and CDR2 SNEGSKA (reference sequence). Trimming took 3 bases from V and 7 from J, leaving 9 bases between them. Written as DNA, the CDR3 is TGCAGTGCTAGTATACGCGGCGGGGAGCTGTTTTTT. Its translation: CSASIRGGELFF.

The chain recombines TRBV3-1 (or the pseudogene TRBV3-2) with TRBJ1-4; no reliable D call. The CDR3 is 15 residues long. Germline V gene data show CDR1 as LGHDT and CDR2 as YNNKEL (reference sequence). The V end was cut by 4 bases, the J end by 3 bases, with 12 bases between. This chain's CDR3 is CASSRFPPANEKLFF. The DNA for the CDR3 is TGTGCCAGCAGCCGATTCCCTCCGGCTAATGAAAAACTGTTTTTT.

The sample holds one count of this clone. This chain links TRBV20-1 with TRBJ2-7, with a possible D match to TRBD1 (5 bases). CDR3 length: 11 amino acids. Germline values: CDR1 DFQATT, CDR2 SNEGSKA (reference sequence). Trimming cost V 4 bases and J 6 bases, with 10 bases left between them. CDR3 sequence: CSATSGFEQYF. As DNA, the CDR3 is TGCAGTGCTACCTCAGGGTTCGAGCAGTACTTC.

The chain links TRBV9 to TRBJ2-2; 10 positions match TRBD1. From germline, CDR1 is SGDLS and CDR2 YYNGEE. V dropped 3 bases and J dropped 7; count of bases not matched to a gene: 6. CDR3 length: 15 residues. The CDR3 here is CASSGTGTGVGELFF. In DNA form, the CDR3 reads TGTGCCAGCAGCGGTACTGGGACAGGGGTCGGGGAGCTGTTTTTT.

The CDR3 coding sequence is TGTGCCAGCAGCTTGGCCACCCAAGAGACCCAGTACTTC. It yields the protein CASSLATQETQYF. The J gene is TRBJ2-5, the V gene TRBV11-1; D gene uncertain. CDR1 is SGHAT and CDR2 is FQDESV in the germline V gene (reference sequence). The CDR3 runs 13 residues. V was shortened by 3 bases and J by 1 base, with 6 bases between the two germline ends.

The chain has TRBV18 and TRBJ1-2, with unresolved D. CDR1 KGHSH and CDR2 LQKENI come from the germline V gene. The CDR3 extends over 12 amino acids. V lost 1 base to trimming and J lost 8 bases, with 8 bases between them. Written as DNA, the CDR3 is TGTGCCAGCTCACCACGAGGGCGCGGCTACACCTTC. This sequence encodes CASSPRGRGYTF.

The chain combines TRBV30 with TRBJ2-1; D is possibly TRBD1 (6 bases). Germline-derived CDR1 and CDR2 are GTSNPN and SVGIG (reference sequence). The CDR3 totals 13 residues. Deletions cut 2 bases from V and 7 bases from J, with 12 bases between. The CDR3 coding sequence is TGTGCCTGGAGTATGGCAGGGGTGAATGAGCAGTTCTTC. Amino acids: CAWSMAGVNEQFF.

This clone appeared once. This chain connects TRBV2 to TRBJ1-4; no firm D call. Germline loops: CDR1 SNHLY, CDR2 FYNNEI. V was pared by 7 bases and J by 2 bases, with 11 bases between. The CDR3 has 14 amino acids. As DNA, the CDR3 is TGTGCCAGCACCCGAATAGCGACTAATGAAAAACTGTTTTTT. Translated: CASTRIATNEKLFF.

The chain carries TRBV6-5 and TRBJ1-6; 7 bases fit TRBD1. The CDR3 spans 13 residues. Per the germline V gene, CDR1 is MNHEY and CDR2 is SVGAGI. Unmatched junction bases numbered 12, after V lost 10 bases and J lost 12 bases. CDR3 DNA sequence: TGTGCCACCGTCACAGGGGACGGGGGACCCCTCCACTTT. The encoded protein is CATVTGDGGPLHF.

V and J are TRBV5-6 and TRBJ1-6; 9 bases fit TRBD1. The CDR3 loop spans 14 amino acids. V was pared by 4 bases and J by 8 bases, with 4 bases of the junction left unmatched. The germline V gene encodes CDR1 SGHDT and CDR2 YYEEEE. The CDR3 protein is CASSQWDRDSPLHF. In nucleotides, the CDR3 is TGTGCCAGCAGCCAGTGGGACAGGGATTCACCCCTCCACTTT.

The chain combines TRBV19 with TRBJ1-1, with D perhaps matching TRBD1 (6 bases). The CDR3 sequence is 16 residues long. CDR1 is LNHDA and CDR2 is SQIVND in the germline V gene (reference sequence). V was shortened by 5 bases and J by 0 bases, with 16 bases between the two germline ends. CDR3 protein: CASSRGQGSMNTEAFF. CDR3 DNA: TGTGCCAGTAGTCGAGGGCAGGGGTCAATGAACACTGAAGCTTTCTTT. Variable domain in full (rest from reference TRBV19 and TRBJ1-1): DGGITQSPKYLFRKEGQNVTLSCEQNLNHDAMYWYRQDPGQGLRLIYYSQIVNDFQKGDIAEGYSVSREKKESFPLTVTSAQKNPTAFYLCASSRGQGSMNTEAFFGQGTRLTVV.

DNA of the CDR3: TGTGCCAGCTCACCGGAGGGTGAAAAACTGTTTTTT. Protein sequence: CASSPEGEKLFF. The rearrangement joins TRBV18 to TRBJ1-4, with D unresolved. This CDR3 region has 12 residues. CDR1 is KGHSH, CDR2 LQKENI, per germline. V gave up 3 bases and J gave up 7 bases, with 6 bases separating them.

The V call is TRBV6-5, the J call TRBJ1-2; no definite D call. This CDR3 region has 12 residues. CDR1 MNHEY and CDR2 SVGAGI come from the germline V gene. Trimming took off 6 bases at V and 13 bases at J, with 18 bases between the two ends. In DNA, the CDR3 is TGTGCCAGCAGCCAGATAGCCGGGAAGACCACCTTC. This encodes CASSQIAGKTTF.

V and J are TRBV18 and TRBJ1-1; 10 bases are shared with TRBD1. The CDR3 loop spans 17 amino acids. Germline CDR1 KGHSH, CDR2 LQKENI. With V trimmed by 3 bases and J by 2 bases, 9 bases remained unmatched. CDR3 in DNA: TGTGCCAGCTCACCTCAAGGACAGGGGGTTGTAAACACTGAAGCTTTCTTT. This translates into CASSPQGQGVVNTEAFF.

The rearrangement joins TRBV5-1 to TRBJ1-2; the match to TRBD1 covers 9 bases. Germline V gives CDR1 SGHRS, CDR2 YFSETQ. The CDR3 runs 14 residues. V was clipped by 4 bases and J by 8 bases; unmatched bases: 9. CDR3 sequence reads: CASSLGTGHEGYTF. The CDR3 DNA follows: TGCGCCAGCAGCCTGGGGACAGGGCACGAGGGCTACACCTTC.

The V call is TRBV18, the J call TRBJ1-4, with TRBD1 as a possible D gene (5 bases). The CDR3 is 15 residues long. The V gene's germline CDR1 is KGHSH and CDR2 LQKENI. V was shortened by 5 bases and J by 4 bases, with 14 bases between the two germline ends. The CDR3 spells CASSSRQRSNEKLFF. The CDR3 nucleotides read TGTGCCAGCTCATCCCGACAGAGAAGTAATGAAAAACTGTTTTTT.

The V and J genes are TRBV29-1 and TRBJ2-3; D unresolved. Germline lookup yields CDR1 SQVTM and CDR2 ANQGSEA. The CDR3 is 11 residues long. The V gene lost 1 base and the J gene lost 7 bases, with 6 bases spanning the gap. The CDR3 here is CSVEVRNTQYF. DNA of the CDR3: TGCAGCGTTGAAGTCAGAAATACGCAGTATTTT.